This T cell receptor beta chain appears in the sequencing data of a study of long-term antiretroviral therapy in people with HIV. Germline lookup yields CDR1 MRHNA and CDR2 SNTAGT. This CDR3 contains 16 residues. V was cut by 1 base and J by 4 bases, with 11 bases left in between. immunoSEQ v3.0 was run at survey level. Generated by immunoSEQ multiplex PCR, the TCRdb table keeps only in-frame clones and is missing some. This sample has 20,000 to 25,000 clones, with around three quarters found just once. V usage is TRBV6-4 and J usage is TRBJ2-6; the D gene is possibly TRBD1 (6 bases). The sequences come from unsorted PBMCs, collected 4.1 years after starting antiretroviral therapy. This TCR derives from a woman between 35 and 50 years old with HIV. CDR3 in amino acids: CASSDWSGAGANVLTF. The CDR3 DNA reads TGTGCCAGCAGTGACTGGTCAGGGGCCGGGGCCAACGTCCTGACTTTC.